This TCR beta chain was recovered during a study of blood T cell repertoires in COVID-19. Per the original data handling: It was from reference gene primer amplification that nucleated cell counts were estimated. TCRdb keeps only in-frame clones here, not all; method: immunoSEQ multiplex PCR. V, J and clone size were drawn from that table, and D and trimming were deduced from the DNA. The sample consists of a few hundred thousand clones, around 85% of them appearing once. Trimming removed 0 bases at V and 4 bases at J, with 11 bases between. The length of the CDR3 is 15 residues. Looked up from germline, CDR1 is LGHDT and CDR2 is YNNKEL (reference sequence).

The chain couples TRBV3-1 (or the pseudogene TRBV3-2) to TRBJ2-3; D not resolved. Sequencing was done on a sample of peripheral blood. The receptor's source is a woman between 18 and 30 years old with acute or convalescent COVID-19. The CDR3: CASSQEGKRSDTQYF. In nucleotides, the CDR3 is TGTGCCAGCAGCCAAGAGGGCAAACGGTCAGATACGCAGTATTTT.